This T cell receptor (beta chain) emerged from a study of shared clonotypes between healthy human individuals. The assay was immunoSEQ multiplex PCR, and TCRdb's table has in-frame clones only and misses some. The repertoire holds just over 2,000,000 clones, with 90% to 95% as singletons. From germline, CDR1 is SNHLY and CDR2 FYNNEI. The J segment lost 0 bases and the V segment lost 10 bases, leaving 8 bases of the junction unmatched. CDR3 length: 14 amino acids. The source material was naive CD4+ T cells sorted from blood. Subset given: CD45RA+ positively selected. The source is a man between 18 and 35 years old in good health. This chain uses TRBV2 with TRBJ1-2; TRBD1 agrees at 7 bases. CDR3 sequence reads: CATKGTDTNYGYTF. The CDR3 coding sequence is TGTGCCACCAAAGGGACAGACACTAACTATGGCTACACCTTC.